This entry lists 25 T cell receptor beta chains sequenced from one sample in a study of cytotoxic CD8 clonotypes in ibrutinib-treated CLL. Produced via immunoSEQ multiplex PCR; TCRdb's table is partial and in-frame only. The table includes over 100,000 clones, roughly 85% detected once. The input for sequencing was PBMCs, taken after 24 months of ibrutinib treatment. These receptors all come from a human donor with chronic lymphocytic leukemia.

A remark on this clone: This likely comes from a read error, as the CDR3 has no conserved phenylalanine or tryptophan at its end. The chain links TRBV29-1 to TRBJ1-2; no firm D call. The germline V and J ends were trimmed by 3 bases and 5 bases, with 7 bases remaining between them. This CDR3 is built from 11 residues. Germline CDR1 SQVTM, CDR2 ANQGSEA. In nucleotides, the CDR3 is TGCAGCGTTGAGTATATGTATGGCTACACCCTC. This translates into CSVEYMYGYTL.

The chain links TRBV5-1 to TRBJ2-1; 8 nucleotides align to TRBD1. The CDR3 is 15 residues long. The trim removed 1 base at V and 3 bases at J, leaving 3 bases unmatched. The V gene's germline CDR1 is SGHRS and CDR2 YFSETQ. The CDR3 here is CASSLQGADYNEQFF. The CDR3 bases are TGCGCCAGCAGCTTGCAGGGGGCAGACTACAATGAGCAGTTCTTC.

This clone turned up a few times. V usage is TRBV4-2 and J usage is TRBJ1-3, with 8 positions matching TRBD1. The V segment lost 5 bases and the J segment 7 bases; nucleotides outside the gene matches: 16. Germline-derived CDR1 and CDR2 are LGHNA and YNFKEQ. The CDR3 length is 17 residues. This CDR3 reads CASSSTGVGWTGNTIYF. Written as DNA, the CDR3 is TGTGCCAGCAGCTCGACAGGGGTAGGATGGACGGGGAACACCATATATTTT.

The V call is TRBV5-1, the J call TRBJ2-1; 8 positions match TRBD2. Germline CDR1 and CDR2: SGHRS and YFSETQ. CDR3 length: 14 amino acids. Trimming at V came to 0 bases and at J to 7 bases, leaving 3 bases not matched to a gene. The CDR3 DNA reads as TGCGCCAGCAGCTTGGTTAGCGGGGTTAATGAGCAGTTCTTC. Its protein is CASSLVSGVNEQFF.

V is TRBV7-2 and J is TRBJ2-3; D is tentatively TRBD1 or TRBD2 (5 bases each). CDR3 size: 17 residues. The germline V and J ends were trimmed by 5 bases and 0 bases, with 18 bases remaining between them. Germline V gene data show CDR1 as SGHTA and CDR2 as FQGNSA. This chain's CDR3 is CASSRDDIGRSTDTQYF. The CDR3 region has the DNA TGTGCCAGCAGCAGGGACGACATTGGGCGAAGCACAGATACGCAGTATTTT.

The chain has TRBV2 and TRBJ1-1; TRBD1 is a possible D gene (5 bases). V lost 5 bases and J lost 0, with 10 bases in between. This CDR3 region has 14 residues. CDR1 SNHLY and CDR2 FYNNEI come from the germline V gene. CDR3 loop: CASSTGRVNTEAFF. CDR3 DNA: TGTGCCAGCAGTACGGGACGGGTGAACACTGAAGCTTTCTTT.

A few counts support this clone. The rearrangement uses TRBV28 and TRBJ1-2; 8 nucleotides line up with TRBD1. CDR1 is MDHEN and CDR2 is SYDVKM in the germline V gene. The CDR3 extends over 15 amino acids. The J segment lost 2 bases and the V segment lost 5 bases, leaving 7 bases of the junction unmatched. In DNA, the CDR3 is TGTGCCAGCAGTCCCGCAGGGGGCTTAAACTATGGCTACACCTTC. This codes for CASSPAGGLNYGYTF.

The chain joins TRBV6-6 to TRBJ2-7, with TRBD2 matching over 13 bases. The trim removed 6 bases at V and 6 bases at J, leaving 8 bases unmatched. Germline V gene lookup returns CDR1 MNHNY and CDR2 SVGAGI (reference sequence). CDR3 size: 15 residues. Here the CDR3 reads CASRESGLAGSEQYF. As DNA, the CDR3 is TGTGCCAGCAGAGAGTCGGGACTAGCGGGATCCGAGCAGTACTTC.

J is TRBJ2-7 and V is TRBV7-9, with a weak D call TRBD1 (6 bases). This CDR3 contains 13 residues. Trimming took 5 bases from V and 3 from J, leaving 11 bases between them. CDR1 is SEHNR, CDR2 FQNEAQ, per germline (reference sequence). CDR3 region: CASSQGPGYEQYF. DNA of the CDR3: TGTGCCAGCAGCCAGGGGCCCGGCTACGAGCAGTACTTC. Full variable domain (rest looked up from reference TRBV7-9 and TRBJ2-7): DTGVSQNPRHKITKRGQNVTFRCDPISEHNRLYWYRQTLGQGPEFLTYFQNEAQLEKSRLLSDRFSAERPKGSFSTLEIQRTEQGDSAMYLCASSQGPGYEQYFGPGTRLTVT.

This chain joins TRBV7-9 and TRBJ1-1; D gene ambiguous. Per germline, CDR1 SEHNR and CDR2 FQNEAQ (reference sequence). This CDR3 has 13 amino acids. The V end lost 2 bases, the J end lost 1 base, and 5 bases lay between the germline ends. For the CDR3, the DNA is TGTGCCAGCAGCTTACTTGGGAACACTGAAGCTTTCTTT. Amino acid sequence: CASSLLGNTEAFF.

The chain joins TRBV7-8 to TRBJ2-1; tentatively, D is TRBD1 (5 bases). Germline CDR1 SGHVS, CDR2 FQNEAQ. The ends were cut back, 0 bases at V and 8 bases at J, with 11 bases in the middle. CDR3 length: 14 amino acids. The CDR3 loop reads CASSLARWGDEQFF. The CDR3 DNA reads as TGTGCCAGCAGCTTAGCGAGATGGGGCGATGAGCAGTTCTTC.

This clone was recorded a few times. As DNA, the CDR3 is TGTGCCAGCAGCCATCTAGGGTCCGGGGAGCTGTTTTTT. Amino acid sequence: CASSHLGSGELFF. The chain uses TRBV4-2 and TRBJ2-2; D unclear. Germline assignment: CDR1 LGHNA and CDR2 YNFKEQ. Trimming took 3 bases from V and 6 from J, leaving 8 bases between them. This CDR3 spans 13 amino acids.

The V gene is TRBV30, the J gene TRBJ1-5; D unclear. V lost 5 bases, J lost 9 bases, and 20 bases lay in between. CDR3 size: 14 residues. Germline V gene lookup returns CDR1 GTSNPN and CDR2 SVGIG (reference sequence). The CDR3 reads CAWALKSDRPPQHF. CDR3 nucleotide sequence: TGTGCCTGGGCGTTAAAGTCCGACCGTCCGCCCCAGCATTTT.

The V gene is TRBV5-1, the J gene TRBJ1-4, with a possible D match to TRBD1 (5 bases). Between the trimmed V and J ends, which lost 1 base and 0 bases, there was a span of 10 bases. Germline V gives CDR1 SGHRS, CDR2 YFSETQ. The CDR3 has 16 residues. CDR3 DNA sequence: TGCGCCAGCAGCTTGATGGGGGGAGCAACTAATGAAAAACTGTTTTTT. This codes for CASSLMGGATNEKLFF.

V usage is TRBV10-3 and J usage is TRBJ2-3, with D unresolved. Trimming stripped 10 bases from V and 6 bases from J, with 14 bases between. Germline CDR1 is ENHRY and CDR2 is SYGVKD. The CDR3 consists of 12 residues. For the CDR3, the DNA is TGTGCCACGGGCTCCCCGATGGATACGCAGTATTTT. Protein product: CATGSPMDTQYF.

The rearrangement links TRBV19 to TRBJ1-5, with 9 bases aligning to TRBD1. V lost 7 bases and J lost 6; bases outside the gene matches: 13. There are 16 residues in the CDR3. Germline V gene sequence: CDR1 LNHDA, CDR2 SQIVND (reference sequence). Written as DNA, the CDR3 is TGTGCCAGTAAATCTAAGGGACAGGGAATCTTTCAGCCCCAGCATTTT. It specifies CASKSKGQGIFQPQHF.

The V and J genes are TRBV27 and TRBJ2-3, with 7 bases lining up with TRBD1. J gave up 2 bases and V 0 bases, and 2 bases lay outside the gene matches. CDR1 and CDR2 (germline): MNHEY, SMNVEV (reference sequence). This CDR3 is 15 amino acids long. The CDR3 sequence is CASSLSGTVTDTQYF. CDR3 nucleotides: TGTGCCAGCAGTTTATCCGGGACAGTCACAGATACGCAGTATTTT.

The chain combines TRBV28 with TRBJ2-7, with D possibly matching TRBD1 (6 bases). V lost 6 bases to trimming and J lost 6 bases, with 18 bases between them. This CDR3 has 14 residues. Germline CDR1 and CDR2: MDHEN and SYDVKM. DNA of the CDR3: TGTGCCAGCAGGAGTACACAGGGAATAAGCGAGCAGTACTTC. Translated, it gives CASRSTQGISEQYF.

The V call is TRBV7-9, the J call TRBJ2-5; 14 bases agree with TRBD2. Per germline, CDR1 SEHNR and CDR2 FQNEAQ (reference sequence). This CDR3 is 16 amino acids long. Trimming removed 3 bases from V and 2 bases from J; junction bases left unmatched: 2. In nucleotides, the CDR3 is TGTGCCAGCAGCTTTGGGACTAGCGGGGGTCAAGAGACCCAGTACTTC. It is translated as CASSFGTSGGQETQYF.

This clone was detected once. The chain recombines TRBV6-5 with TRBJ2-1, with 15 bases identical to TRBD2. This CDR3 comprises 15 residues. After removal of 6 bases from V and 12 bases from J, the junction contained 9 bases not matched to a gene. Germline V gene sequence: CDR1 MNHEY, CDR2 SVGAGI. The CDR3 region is CASRTGLAGGVGQFF. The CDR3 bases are TGTGCCAGCAGAACGGGACTAGCGGGGGGTGTCGGGCAGTTCTTC.

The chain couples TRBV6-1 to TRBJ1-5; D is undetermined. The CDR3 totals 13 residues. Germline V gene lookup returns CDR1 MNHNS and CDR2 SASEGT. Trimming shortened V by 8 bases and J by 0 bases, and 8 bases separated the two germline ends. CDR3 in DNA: TGTGCCAGCGGGCCGTTTAGCAATCAGCCCCAGCATTTT. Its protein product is CASGPFSNQPQHF.

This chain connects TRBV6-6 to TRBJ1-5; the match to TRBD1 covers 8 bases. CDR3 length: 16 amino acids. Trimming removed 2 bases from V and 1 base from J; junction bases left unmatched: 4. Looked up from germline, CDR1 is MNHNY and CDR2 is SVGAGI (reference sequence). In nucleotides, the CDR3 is TGTGCCAGCAGTTACCCGCAGGGGGCGAGCAATCAGCCCCAGCATTTT. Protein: CASSYPQGASNQPQHF.

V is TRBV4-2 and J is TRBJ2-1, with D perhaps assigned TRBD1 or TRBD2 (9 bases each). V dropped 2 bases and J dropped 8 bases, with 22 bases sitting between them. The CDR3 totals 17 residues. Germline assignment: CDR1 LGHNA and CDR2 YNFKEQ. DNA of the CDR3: TGTGCCAGCAGCCAAATTAGCGGGGGACAGGGAGTCGATGAGCAGTTCTTC. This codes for CASSQISGGQGVDEQFF.

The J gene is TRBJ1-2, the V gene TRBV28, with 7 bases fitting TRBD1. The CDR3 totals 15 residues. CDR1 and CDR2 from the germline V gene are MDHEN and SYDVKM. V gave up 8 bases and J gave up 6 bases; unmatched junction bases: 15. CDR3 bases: TGTGCCAGCGATCAACCGGGACAGACTCTTGATGGCTACACCTTC. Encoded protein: CASDQPGQTLDGYTF.

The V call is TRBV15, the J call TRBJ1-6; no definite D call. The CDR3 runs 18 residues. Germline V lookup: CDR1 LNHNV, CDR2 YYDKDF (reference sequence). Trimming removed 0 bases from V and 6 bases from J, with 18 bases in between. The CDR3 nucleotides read TGTGCCACCAGCAGAGATCGGGGAGCACTAGCAAGTAATTCACCCCTCCACTTT. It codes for CATSRDRGALASNSPLHF.